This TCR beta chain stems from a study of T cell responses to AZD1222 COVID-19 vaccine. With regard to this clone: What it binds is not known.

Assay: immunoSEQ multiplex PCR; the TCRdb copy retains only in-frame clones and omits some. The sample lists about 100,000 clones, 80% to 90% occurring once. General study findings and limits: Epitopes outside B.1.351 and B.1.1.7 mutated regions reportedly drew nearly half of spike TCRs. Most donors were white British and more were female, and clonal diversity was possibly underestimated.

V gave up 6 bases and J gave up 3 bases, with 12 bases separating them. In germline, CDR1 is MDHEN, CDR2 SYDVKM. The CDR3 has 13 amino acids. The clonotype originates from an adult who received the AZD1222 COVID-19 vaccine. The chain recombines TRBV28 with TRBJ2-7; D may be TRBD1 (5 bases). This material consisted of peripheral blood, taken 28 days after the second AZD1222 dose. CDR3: CASREAGYYEQYF. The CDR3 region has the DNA TGTGCCAGCAGAGAGGCAGGGTACTACGAGCAGTACTTC. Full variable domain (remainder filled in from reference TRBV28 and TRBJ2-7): DVKVTQSSRYLVKRTGEKVFLECVQDMDHENMFWYRQDPGLGLRLIYFSYDVKMKEKGDIPEGYSVSREKKERFSLILESASTNQTSMYLCASREAGYYEQYFGPGTRLTVT.